The rows below give T cell receptor beta chains drawn from one sample of a study of Ad26.COV2.S vaccination and SARS-CoV-2 variants. Sequenced by immunoSEQ multiplex PCR; TCRdb stores in-frame clones only, minus some. This sample carries about 440,000 clones, about 83% of them seen once, and the ten largest clones take 9.5% to 15%. The source was peripheral blood, collected in a trial of Ad26.COV2.S vaccine versus placebo. These receptors were obtained from a person aged 18-65 years who received the Ad26.COV2.S COVID-19 vaccine or a placebo. The CDR3 runs from the conserved cysteine through the conserved F or W. The D gene is left open where the match is weak.

CDR3aa	CDR3nt	v_gene	j_gene	d_gene
CASSSGPKETQYF	TGTGCCAGTAGTAGCGGACCAAAAGAGACCCAGTACTTC	TRBV19	TRBJ2-5	-
CASSQDRGYEQYF	TGTGCCAGCTCACAGGACAGGGGGTACGAGCAGTACTTC	TRBV18	TRBJ2-7	TRBD1
CASSANTGNEQFF	TGTGCCAGCAGCGCGAATACGGGCAATGAGCAGTTCTTC	TRBV7-3	TRBJ2-1	-
CSAQRGRGQPQHF	TGCAGCGCCCAACGGGGGAGGGGGCAGCCCCAGCATTTT	TRBV29-1	TRBJ1-5	-
CASSVTDTQYF	TGTGCCAGCAGTGTGACAGATACGCAGTATTTT	TRBV25-1	TRBJ2-3	-
CASSRDSTLGPQHF	TGTGCCAGCAGCCGGGACAGCACATTGGGGCCCCAGCATTTT	TRBV9	TRBJ1-5	TRBD1
CASPKGGDPKWEYF	TGTGCTTCACCGAAAGGGGGAGATCCGAAGTGGGAGTACTTC	TRBV30	TRBJ2-7	-
CASNLGSGFGNQPQHF	TGTGCCAGTAACCTAGGGTCGGGGTTTGGCAATCAGCCCCAGCATTTT	TRBV19	TRBJ1-5	-
CASSLEGTNQPQHF	TGCGCCAGCAGCTTGGAGGGCACCAATCAGCCCCAGCATTTT	TRBV5-1	TRBJ1-5	-
CASRGTPLYGYTF	TGTGCCAGCAGGGGGACACCACTCTATGGCTACACCTTC	TRBV28	TRBJ1-2	-
CASSPYPGPEKLFF	TGTGCCAGCAGCCCATATCCTGGACCTGAAAAACTGTTTTTT	TRBV11-1	TRBJ1-4	-
CASHPPPGLAGSSYNEQFF	TGTGCCAGCCACCCCCCCCCGGGACTAGCGGGGAGCTCCTACAATGAGCAGTTCTTC	TRBV27	TRBJ2-1	TRBD2